Listed below are T cell receptor beta chains from one sample, sequenced in a study of cytomegalovirus exposure and HLA in healthy donors. Generated by immunoSEQ multiplex PCR, the TCRdb table keeps only in-frame clones and is missing some. Of some 110,000 clones listed, about four fifths are singletons. The sample consisted of PBMCs. Receptors were obtained from a man aged 30 to 45 in good health and CMV-seropositive. Both conserved end residues are part of each CDR3. The order of the fields is clone size, V gene, D gene, J gene, CDR3 DNA, CDR3 protein. D genes are given only for firm matches. Clone size is shown for a subset of rows, as once, few, many or a class of expanded clone.

size: .
V: TRBV6-6
D: TRBD1
J: TRBJ1-1
DNA: TGTGCCAGCAGTCGCTCAGACAGGGGTCCCCCAGAAGCTTTCTTT
CDR3: CASSRSDRGPPEAFF

size: .
V: TRBV28
D: TRBD1
J: TRBJ2-5
DNA: TGTGCCAGCAGTTTAACGATCGGGACAGGGGAGGAGACCCAGTACTTC
CDR3: CASSLTIGTGEETQYF

size: .
V: TRBV9
D: TRBD1
J: TRBJ1-2
DNA: TGTGCCAGCAGCGTAGGTGGGACAGGGATGTGGTCTGGCTACACCTTC
CDR3: CASSVGGTGMWSGYTF

size: .
V: TRBV5-6
D: .
J: TRBJ1-6
DNA: TGTGCCAGCAGCCAACTCCAGGCCGTCCCGGCCCTCCACTTT
CDR3: CASSQLQAVPALHF

size: .
V: TRBV7-9
D: TRBD2
J: TRBJ2-3
DNA: TGTGCCAGCAGTTCGATTAGCGGGGGGGCCTATGGTACGCAGTATTTT
CDR3: CASSSISGGAYGTQYF

size: .
V: TRBV6-5
D: TRBD1
J: TRBJ2-5
DNA: TGTGCCAGCAGCTCTCCGGGACAGGGAAAAGAGACCCAGTACTTC
CDR3: CASSSPGQGKETQYF

size: .
V: TRBV28
D: .
J: TRBJ2-5
DNA: TGTGCCAGCAGTTTCGGAGTGGAGACCCAGTACTTC
CDR3: CASSFGVETQYF

size: .
V: TRBV5-1
D: .
J: TRBJ2-2
DNA: TGCGCCAGCAGCTTGGTGCGGGGGAACACCGGGGAGCTGTTTTTT
CDR3: CASSLVRGNTGELFF

size: .
V: TRBV5-4
D: TRBD2
J: TRBJ2-5
DNA: TGTGCCAGCAGCCCCGGACTAGCGGGGGACGCAGAGACCCAGTACTTC
CDR3: CASSPGLAGDAETQYF

size: .
V: TRBV6-4
D: TRBD1
J: TRBJ2-7
DNA: TGTGCCAGCAGTGTCGACAGGGGCTACGAGCAGTACTTC
CDR3: CASSVDRGYEQYF

size: .
V: TRBV9
D: TRBD2
J: TRBJ2-3
DNA: TGTGCCAGCAGCGTAGGGGCGGGGGATACAGATACGCAGTATTTT
CDR3: CASSVGAGDTDTQYF

size: once
V: TRBV9
D: .
J: TRBJ1-2
DNA: TGTGCCAGCAGGAAGGGGGACGGGGCTGGCTACCCCTTC
CDR3: CASRKGDGAGYPF

size: .
V: TRBV5-4
D: TRBD1
J: TRBJ1-2
DNA: TGTGCCAGCAGCCGGGGGACAGGGAGAGGCTACACCTTC
CDR3: CASSRGTGRGYTF

size: .
V: TRBV29-1
D: TRBD1
J: TRBJ2-7
DNA: TGCAGCGTTGCCCGGGACAGGGGCCACGAGCAGTACTTC
CDR3: CSVARDRGHEQYF

size: .
V: TRBV11-2
D: TRBD2
J: TRBJ2-1
DNA: TGTGCCAGCAGTCCTAGGGGGTCGCGGGGGGGCCGGTACAATGAGCAGTTCTTC
CDR3: CASSPRGSRGGRYNEQFF

size: .
V: TRBV6-5
D: .
J: TRBJ2-3
DNA: TGTGCCAGCAGCCGCAGAACCACAGATACGCAGTATTTT
CDR3: CASSRRTTDTQYF

size: .
V: TRBV21-1
D: .
J: TRBJ2-7
DNA: TGTGCCAGCAGCTTGCGGGGCGGCGTGGGACACGAGCAGTACTTC
CDR3: CASSLRGGVGHEQYF

size: .
V: TRBV9
D: TRBD1
J: TRBJ2-1
DNA: TGTGCCAGCAGCGATACAGGGGGAGTAGATGAGCAGTTCTTC
CDR3: CASSDTGGVDEQFF

size: .
V: TRBV28
D: .
J: TRBJ1-2
DNA: TGTGCCAGCAGTCAGACCTCAGGGACACGAGGCTACACCTTC
CDR3: CASSQTSGTRGYTF

size: .
V: TRBV4-3
D: .
J: TRBJ2-3
DNA: TGCGCCAGCAGCCAACAGGGCCCTTCAACAGATACGCAGTATTTT
CDR3: CASSQQGPSTDTQYF

size: once
V: TRBV5-4
D: TRBD1
J: TRBJ2-5
DNA: TGTGCCAGCAGCCAGGGACAGGGGGTTGAGACCCAGTACTTC
CDR3: CASSQGQGVETQYF

size: .
V: TRBV6-6
D: TRBD1
J: TRBJ1-5
DNA: TGTGCCAGCAGTAGGCCGGGACAGCGCTCTAATCAGCCCCAGCATTTT
CDR3: CASSRPGQRSNQPQHF

size: .
V: TRBV28
D: TRBD1
J: TRBJ1-5
DNA: TGTGCCAGCAGGGAGACAGGGACTCAGCCCCAGCATTTT
CDR3: CASRETGTQPQHF

size: .
V: TRBV11-2
D: TRBD1
J: TRBJ1-2
DNA: TGTGCCACCGGGGACAGGAACTATGGCTACACCTTC
CDR3: CATGDRNYGYTF

size: few
V: TRBV18
D: .
J: TRBJ2-6
DNA: TGTGCCAGCTCACCACGGGGGCACTCTGGGGCCAACGTCCTGACTTTC
CDR3: CASSPRGHSGANVLTF

size: .
V: TRBV11-2
D: .
J: TRBJ2-3
DNA: TGTGCCAGCAGCTTAGAGATCTCCGGTGACTCAGATACGCAGTATTTT
CDR3: CASSLEISGDSDTQYF